Listed below are T cell receptor beta chains from one sample, sequenced in a study of blood T cell repertoires in COVID-19. The repertoire was sequenced with immunoSEQ multiplex PCR; TCRdb's copy has only in-frame clones and lacks some. The data show roughly 500,000 clones, 88% seen once. The sequenced sample consisted of PBMCs or T cells enriched from blood (not recorded which). These TCRs come from a woman between 40 and 50 years old who had recovered from COVID-19. The CDR3 runs from the conserved cysteine through the conserved F or W. The D gene is left open where the match is weak. Clone size is shown for a subset of rows, as once, few, many or a class of expanded clone.

j_call d_call clone_size v_call cdr3_aa cdr3_nt
TRBJ1-1 - - TRBV29-1 CSVGQRLTTEAFF TGCAGCGTTGGACAGAGGTTAACCACTGAAGCTTTCTTT
TRBJ1-5 - - TRBV19 CASTPSDNRNQPQHF TGTGCCAGTACCCCTTCAGACAACAGAAATCAGCCCCAGCATTTT
TRBJ2-7 TRBD2 - TRBV5-1 CASSRRLAGDEQYF TGCGCCAGCAGCCGAAGACTAGCGGGAGACGAGCAGTACTTC
TRBJ2-5 TRBD1 - TRBV27 CASSWDRMGTQYF TGTGCCAGCAGCTGGGACAGGATGGGGACCCAGTACTTC
TRBJ2-1 TRBD2 - TRBV7-6 CASSLNIITGTSGRRSYNEQFF TGTGCCAGCAGCTTAAATATTATAACCGGGACTAGCGGGAGACGTTCCTACAATGAGCAGTTCTTC
TRBJ2-3 TRBD2 - TRBV20-1 CSASRTSGRADTQYF TGCAGTGCTAGTCGGACTAGCGGGAGGGCCGATACGCAGTATTTT
TRBJ2-2 - - TRBV12-3/TRBV12-4 CASLRVSGELFF TGTGCCAGCCTCAGGGTTTCCGGGGAGCTGTTTTTT
TRBJ1-5 - once TRBV19 CASSIDRYQPQHF TGTGCCAGTAGTATAGATCGGTATCAGCCCCAGCATTTT
TRBJ1-4 TRBD1 - TRBV7-2 CASSPTGGREKLFF TGTGCCAGCAGCCCAACAGGGGGCAGGGAAAAACTGTTTTTT
TRBJ2-7 TRBD1 - TRBV4-3 CASSRRATGGSPAYEQYF TGCGCCAGCAGCCGCCGGGCTACAGGGGGCTCTCCAGCCTACGAGCAGTACTTC
TRBJ1-5 TRBD1 - TRBV19 CASIPTGGNQPQHF TGTGCCAGTATCCCTACAGGGGGCAATCAGCCCCAGCATTTT
TRBJ1-2 - - TRBV10-2 CASSERTGYGYTF TGCGCCAGCAGTGAGAGAACAGGCTATGGCTACACCTTC
TRBJ1-1 - - TRBV6-1 CASSEAGGVTEAFF TGTGCCAGCAGTGAGGCGGGAGGGGTCACTGAAGCTTTCTTT
TRBJ2-1 TRBD2 - TRBV4-3 CASSQDLGTSGRISSYNEQFF TGCGCCAGCAGCCAAGATCTAGGGACTAGCGGGAGGATAAGCTCCTACAATGAGCAGTTCTTC
TRBJ1-1 - - TRBV4-3 CASSQVNQGTEAFF TGCGCCAGCAGCCAAGTAAACCAGGGGACTGAAGCTTTCTTT
TRBJ2-1 - few TRBV6-5 CASSPRLVINEQFF TGTGCCAGCAGTCCCCGACTAGTTATCAATGAGCAGTTCTTC
TRBJ1-2 - - TRBV12-5 CASGLGQGGGYTF TGTGCTAGTGGTTTGGGGCAGGGCGGTGGCTACACCTTC
TRBJ2-7 TRBD2 - TRBV7-2 CASSLLAGTYEQYF TGTGCCAGCAGCTTACTAGCGGGGACCTACGAGCAGTACTTC
TRBJ2-7 TRBD2 - TRBV6-5 CASSYHRTSGSYEQYF TGTGCCAGCAGTTACCATCGGACTAGCGGGAGCTACGAGCAGTACTTC
TRBJ1-5 TRBD1 - TRBV5-6 CASSLYGTGVQQPQHF TGTGCCAGCAGCTTGTACGGGACAGGGGTCCAACAGCCCCAGCATTTT
TRBJ2-4 TRBD2 - TRBV10-3 CAISESTSGKNIQYF TGTGCCATCAGTGAGTCGACTAGCGGTAAAAACATTCAGTACTTC
TRBJ2-1 TRBD1 - TRBV18 CASADRDNEQFF TGTGCCAGCGCCGACAGGGACAATGAGCAGTTCTTC
TRBJ1-3 - - TRBV21-1 CASSKQGNWQNTIYF TGTGCCAGCAGCAAACAGGGGAACTGGCAGAACACCATATATTTT
TRBJ2-3 - - TRBV4-1 CASSQNRGDGTDTQYF TGCGCCAGCAGCCAAAACCGAGGCGATGGCACAGATACGCAGTATTTT
TRBJ2-4 TRBD2 - TRBV6-1 CASSEAVASGRAGAKNIQYF TGTGCCAGCAGTGAAGCGGTAGCTAGCGGGAGGGCCGGTGCCAAAAACATTCAGTACTTC